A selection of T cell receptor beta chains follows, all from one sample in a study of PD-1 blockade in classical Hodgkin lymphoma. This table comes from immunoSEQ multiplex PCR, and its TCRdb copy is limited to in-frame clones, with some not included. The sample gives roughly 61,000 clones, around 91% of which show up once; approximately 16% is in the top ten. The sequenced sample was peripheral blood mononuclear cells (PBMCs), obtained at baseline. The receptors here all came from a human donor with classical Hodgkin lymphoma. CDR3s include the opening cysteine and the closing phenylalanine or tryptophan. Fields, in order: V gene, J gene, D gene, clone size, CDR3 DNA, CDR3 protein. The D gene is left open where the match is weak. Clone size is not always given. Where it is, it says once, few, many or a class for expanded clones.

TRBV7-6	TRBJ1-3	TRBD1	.	TGTGCCAGCAGCCCGACAGGGCTGGGAAACACCATATATTTT	CASSPTGLGNTIYF
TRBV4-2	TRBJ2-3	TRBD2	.	TGTGCCAGCAGCAGACTAGCGGGGGATTCAGATACGCAGTATTTT	CASSRLAGDSDTQYF
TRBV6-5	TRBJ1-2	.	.	TGTGCCAGCAGTTACTCAATTGGGAATGGCTACACCTTC	CASSYSIGNGYTF
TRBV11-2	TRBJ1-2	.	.	TGTGCCAGCAGCTTAGACAGTTATGGCTACACCTTC	CASSLDSYGYTF
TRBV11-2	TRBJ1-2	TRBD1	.	TGTGCCAGCAGCTCACAGGGGCTAGCTAACTATGGCTACACCTTC	CASSSQGLANYGYTF
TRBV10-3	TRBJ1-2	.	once	TGTGCCATCAGTGGGTTAGGGGACTATGGCTACACCTTC	CAISGLGDYGYTF
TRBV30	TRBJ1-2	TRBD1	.	TGTGCCTGGAGCCCCGGGACAGGCTCTAACTATGGCTACACCTTC	CAWSPGTGSNYGYTF
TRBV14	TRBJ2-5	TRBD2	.	TGTGCCAGCAGCCAAGACCCCTGGCGGGGGCAAGAGACCCAGTACTTC	CASSQDPWRGQETQYF
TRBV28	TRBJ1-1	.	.	TGTGCCAGCAGCGTAGGAAGGGAACGCACTGAAGCTTTCTTT	CASSVGRERTEAFF
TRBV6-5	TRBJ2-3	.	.	TGTGCCAGCAGTTACCACGGAGAGGGCGATACGCAGTATTTT	CASSYHGEGDTQYF
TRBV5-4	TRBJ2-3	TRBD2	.	TGTGCCAGCAGCTTAGCGGGGGCAGGAAATACGCAGTATTTT	CASSLAGAGNTQYF
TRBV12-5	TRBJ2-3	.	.	TGTGCTAGTACGAAGTCTAGCGAAAGGGGAGATACGCAGTATTTT	CASTKSSERGDTQYF
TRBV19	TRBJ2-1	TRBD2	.	TGTGCCAGTAGTATCTCCGGGACTAGCGTTTACAATGAGCAGTTCTTC	CASSISGTSVYNEQFF
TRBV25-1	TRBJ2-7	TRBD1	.	TGTGCCAGCAGCCCGTTCGGGACAGGGGGCTACGAGCAGTACTTC	CASSPFGTGGYEQYF
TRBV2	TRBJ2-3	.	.	TGTGCCAGCAGTGAAGCGGGGGCACTGACAGATACGCAGTATTTT	CASSEAGALTDTQYF
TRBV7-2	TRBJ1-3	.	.	TGTGCCAGCAGCTTAGACGGTTTCTCTGGAAACACCATATATTTT	CASSLDGFSGNTIYF
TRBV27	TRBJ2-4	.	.	TGTGCCAGCAGTCCCGGGTTAGCCAAAAACATTCAGTACTTC	CASSPGLAKNIQYF
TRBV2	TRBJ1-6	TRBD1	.	TGTGCCTGCTGGGACAGGCGTAATTCACCCCTCCACTTT	CACWDRRNSPLHF